Each of the 6 T cell receptor beta chains below was sequenced from the same sample in a study of OX40 agonist ivuxolimab in advanced cancers. Produced via immunoSEQ multiplex PCR; TCRdb's table is partial and in-frame only. This sample yields 40,000 to 60,000 clones, of which about 86% are seen a single time; roughly 3% belongs to the top ten. The sequenced sample was CD4+ or CD8+ T cells sorted from blood, obtained in a trial of the OX40 agonist ivuxolimab. The receptors derive from an adult with an advanced solid tumor such as melanoma, head and neck, liver or kidney cancer.

J is TRBJ2-5 and V is TRBV5-1; the D gene could be TRBD1 or TRBD2 (5 bases each). The CDR3 runs 16 residues. Germline V lookup: CDR1 SGHRS, CDR2 YFSETQ. V lost 0 bases to trimming and J lost 1 base, with 13 bases between them. CDR3 protein: CASSLGPTGLQETQYF. The CDR3 nucleotides are TGCGCCAGCAGCTTGGGACCTACAGGACTCCAAGAGACCCAGTACTTC.

The genes are TRBV7-4 and TRBJ1-5; 8 nucleotides match TRBD1. The CDR3 is 17 residues long. Germline values: CDR1 SGHVT, CDR2 SQSDAQ. V shed 5 bases and J 0 bases; nucleotides not matched to a gene: 9. This chain's CDR3 is CASSAGDRGHSNQPQHF. CDR3 sequence (DNA): TGTGCCAGCAGCGCTGGAGACAGGGGACATAGCAATCAGCCCCAGCATTTT.

The J gene is TRBJ1-1, the V gene TRBV20-1; D is ambiguous. This CDR3 contains 11 residues. Trimming shortened V by 3 bases and J by 5 bases, and 7 bases separated the two germline ends. Germline V gene sequence: CDR1 DFQATT, CDR2 SNEGSKA (reference sequence). CDR3 region: CSASGLTEAFF. The CDR3 region has the DNA TGCAGTGCTAGTGGGTTAACTGAAGCTTTCTTT.

This chain links TRBV11-2 with TRBJ2-1, with TRBD2 matching over 11 bases. The germline V gene has CDR1 SGHAT and CDR2 FQNNGV. After removal of 1 base from V and 10 bases from J, the junction contained 9 bases not matched to a gene. The CDR3 length is 16 residues. The CDR3 bases are TGTGCCAGCAGCTTAGGAAATAGCGGGGGGGCAGGGGAGCAGTTCTTC. Translated: CASSLGNSGGAGEQFF.

The chain recombines TRBV10-3 with TRBJ2-2, with TRBD2 matching 11 bases. The germline CDR1 and CDR2 sequences are ENHRY and SYGVKD. The CDR3 spans 18 residues. V dropped 3 bases and J dropped 4; count of bases not matched to a gene: 10. The CDR3 DNA sequence: TGTGCCATCAGTGAAGCGGGACTAGCGGCTCTCCGCACCGGGGAGCTGTTTTTT. It codes for CAISEAGLAALRTGELFF.

The chain recombines TRBV2 with TRBJ1-5; D is unclear. Trimming shortened V by 4 bases and J by 4 bases, and 8 bases separated the two germline ends. Germline V gene lookup returns CDR1 SNHLY and CDR2 FYNNEI. The CDR3 has 13 residues. CDR3 amino acids: CASSVDGNQPQHF. CDR3 nucleotide sequence: TGTGCCAGCAGTGTCGACGGGAATCAGCCCCAGCATTTT.